This T cell receptor (beta chain) is from a study of cytomegalovirus exposure and HLA in healthy donors. The study, taken as a whole, reports: Reports credit the classifier with highly specific, highly sensitive diagnosis of cytomegalovirus status.

To note about this clone: Its antigen is unidentified. In the same sample, other DNA sequences code for this CDR3.

60 Vbeta and 13 Jbeta primers were used in PCR. The method was immunoSEQ multiplex PCR; TCRdb's version includes in-frame clones alone and lacks a portion of them. Of roughly 120,000 clones in the sample, about two thirds were seen once. The CDR3 is 14 residues long. The germline V and J ends were trimmed by 0 bases and 4 bases, with 8 bases remaining between them. Germline assignment: CDR1 SGHRS and CDR2 YFSETQ. The V call is TRBV5-1, the J call TRBJ1-5; no firm D call. The sample comprised PBMCs. The clonotype originates from a woman in her forties in good health and CMV-seropositive. In DNA, the CDR3 is TGCGCCAGCAGCTTGGCCGCGGGGAATCAGCCCCAGCATTTT. It codes for CASSLAAGNQPQHF.